This is a list of T cell receptor beta chains from one sample in a study of radiotherapy plus CTLA-4 blockade in lung cancer. Only in-frame clones appear in the TCRdb table, and some are missing; sequencing was by immunoSEQ multiplex PCR. The data hold roughly 73,000 clones, with around 87% observed a single time. Sequences were derived from peripheral blood, sampled from a patient treated with radiotherapy plus ipilimumab. These receptors originate from a human donor with non-small cell lung cancer that progressed on radiotherapy plus ipilimumab. CDR3s include the opening cysteine and the closing phenylalanine or tryptophan. A D gene is named only where the DNA matches it firmly. The size field is filled for only some rows; it gives once, few, many or a size class.

TRBJ1-2,TRBV29-1,.,TRBD1,TGCAGCGTTGAGGGACAGGGGACGGAGGGCTACACCTTC,CSVEGQGTEGYTF
TRBJ2-1,TRBV7-9,once,.,TGTGCCAGCAGCCCGACGTCTGGGGTCTCCTACAATGAGCAGTTCTTC,CASSPTSGVSYNEQFF
TRBJ2-2,TRBV6-5,.,.,TGTGCCAGCAGTTACATCCTCCGGAGAAGAACCGGGGAGCTGTTTTTT,CASSYILRRRTGELFF
TRBJ2-7,TRBV28,.,.,TGTGCCAGCACCCGGAGGTTCTCCTACGAGCAGTACTTC,CASTRRFSYEQYF
TRBJ1-1,TRBV12-5,.,.,TGTGCTAGTGGTTTGGTACTGGGACCGAACACTGAAGCTTTCTTT,CASGLVLGPNTEAFF
TRBJ2-3,TRBV5-1,.,TRBD2,TGCGCCAGCAGCTTCCTACCGACTAGCGGACTTAGCACAGATACGCAGTATTTT,CASSFLPTSGLSTDTQYF
TRBJ2-2,TRBV2,.,TRBD2,TGTGCCAGCAGTGAAGTTGTCGGAGGACTAGCGGGAGCCTTGAACACCGGGGAGCTGTTTTTT,CASSEVVGGLAGALNTGELFF
TRBJ2-5,TRBV6-1,few,.,TGTGCCAGCAGTGAATTCTGGGATTCGGGCAGCCAAGAGACCCAGTACTTC,CASSEFWDSGSQETQYF
TRBJ2-5,TRBV6-1,once,.,TGTGCCAGCAGCCTGGGAGGTGTGGAGACCCAGTACTTC,CASSLGGVETQYF
TRBJ2-5,TRBV6-6,.,.,TGTGCCAGCGGTATGGCGGAACTACAAGAGACCCAGTACTTC,CASGMAELQETQYF
TRBJ2-7,TRBV15,.,.,TGTGCCACCAGCAGAGAGCCGATTCGCCCGGGACAAATATACGAGCAGTACTTC,CATSREPIRPGQIYEQYF
TRBJ2-1,TRBV25-1,.,TRBD2,TGTGCCAGCAGGGGGGGGTCCATCAACAATGAGCAGTTCTTC,CASRGGSINNEQFF
TRBJ1-4,TRBV4-1,.,.,TGCGCCAGCAGCCAATCCAGGGGCGCGGGAGAAAAACTGTTTTTT,CASSQSRGAGEKLFF
TRBJ1-1,TRBV27,.,.,TGTGCCAGCAGTTCCTTTGCTGAAGCTTTCTTT,CASSSFAEAFF
TRBJ2-2,TRBV7-9,.,TRBD2,TGTGCCAGCAGCTTAAGCCTTAGCGGGAGTTCTTCCGGGGAGCTGTTTTTT,CASSLSLSGSSSGELFF
TRBJ2-6,TRBV19,.,.,TGTGCCAGTAGGCGGGATATTGGGGCCAACGTCCTGACTTTC,CASRRDIGANVLTF
TRBJ2-3,TRBV5-4,.,.,TGTGCCAGCAGGGGTGGGGGGCGGACCCCGAGCACAGATACGCAGTATTTT,CASRGGGRTPSTDTQYF
TRBJ2-2,TRBV2,.,.,TGTGCCAGCAGTGACCCGGGGGAGAACACCGGGGAGCTGTTTTTT,CASSDPGENTGELFF
TRBJ2-1,TRBV18,few,TRBD2,TGTGCCAGCTCCTGGGGACTAGCGGACCCAGCCCAGTTCTTC,CASSWGLADPAQFF
TRBJ2-1,TRBV29-1,.,.,TGCAGCGCACTCCCACAGGCTTACAATGAGCAGTTCTTC,CSALPQAYNEQFF
TRBJ1-4,TRBV2,.,.,TGTGCCAGCAGTGATTTCGGGTTCGAAAAACTGTTTTTT,CASSDFGFEKLFF
TRBJ1-2,TRBV7-2,.,TRBD1,TGTGCCAGCAGCTACGCCGGGACAGGGGAGTTAGGCTACACCTTC,CASSYAGTGELGYTF
TRBJ2-5,TRBV27,.,TRBD2,TGTGCCAGCAGTTTTCTAGCGGGAGATGAGACCCAGTACTTC,CASSFLAGDETQYF
TRBJ1-1,TRBV19,.,.,TGTGCCAGTAGTATTGGGGTTTGGACTGAAGCTTTCTTT,CASSIGVWTEAFF
TRBJ1-1,TRBV28,once,TRBD1,TGTGCCAGCAGTCTGGGGACAGGGGCGGGGACTGAAGCTTTCTTT,CASSLGTGAGTEAFF
TRBJ2-7,TRBV6-1,.,.,TGTGCCAGCAGCTGGAGGGTCGGCTACGAGCAGTACTTC,CASSWRVGYEQYF
TRBJ1-2,TRBV5-1,.,TRBD1,TGCGCCAGCAGCTCCACAGGGGGTGGGAGCTATGGCTACACCTTC,CASSSTGGGSYGYTF
TRBJ2-7,TRBV15,.,.,TGTGCCACCAGCAGCCCAGGGTTCGAGCAGTACTTC,CATSSPGFEQYF
TRBJ2-6,TRBV29-1,.,.,TGCAGCGTTGAATTGAACTCTGGGGCCAACGTCCTGACTTTC,CSVELNSGANVLTF
TRBJ2-2,TRBV19,.,.,TGTGCCAGCCTCCGGGCAGGGAGTTTTACCGGGGAGCTGTTTTTT,CASLRAGSFTGELFF
TRBJ1-1,TRBV19,.,.,TGTGCCAGTAGGGCCCCGGGAGGGTACATGAACACTGAAGCTTTCTTT,CASRAPGGYMNTEAFF
TRBJ2-1,TRBV30,.,.,TGTGCCTGGAGTCTACAACTAGTTTCCCCTGTCAATGAGCAGTTCTTC,CAWSLQLVSPVNEQFF
TRBJ2-5,TRBV29-1,once,.,TGCAGCGTGGAATCCGGGGTCCAAGAGACCCAGTACTTC,CSVESGVQETQYF
TRBJ2-7,TRBV19,few,TRBD1,TGTGCCAGTAGTCTACGCCTCGTCGGGACAGGGTCGTCCTACGAGCAGTACTTC,CASSLRLVGTGSSYEQYF
TRBJ2-5,TRBV7-8,once,.,TGTGCCAGCAGCGCCAGTTGGGCGACGGCCCAAGAGACCCAGTACTTC,CASSASWATAQETQYF
TRBJ2-7,TRBV7-2,once,TRBD2,TGTGCCAGCAGCTCCCAGCGGGGAGACTACGAGCAGTACTTC,CASSSQRGDYEQYF
TRBJ2-3,TRBV2,.,.,TGTGCCAGCAGTGCGATGCCAAATACGCAGTATTTT,CASSAMPNTQYF
TRBJ2-1,TRBV2,.,.,TGTGCCAGCAGCGGTAAAGTCGGAGAAGCGCTAGACAATGAGCAGTTCTTC,CASSGKVGEALDNEQFF
TRBJ2-5,TRBV5-1,.,.,TGCGCCAGCAGCTTGCGGGAGACCCAGTACTTC,CASSLRETQYF
TRBJ2-4,TRBV5-6,.,.,TGTGCCAGCAGCTTATTTGGCGGGGACAAAAACATTCAGTACTTC,CASSLFGGDKNIQYF